The present entry profiles one T cell receptor (beta chain) with its context. The antigen is undetermined. The sample is drawn from a study of T cells in Graves' hyperthyroidism and ophthalmopathy. Amplification of TCR beta CDR3 regions used RNA as the template. During a first-round RT-PCR of the TCR CDR3, the HTBI primer set was used. TCRdb fed the multiplex PCR reads into MiXCR, producing one record per CDR3 protein. The table includes 490,000 or so distinct CDR3 sequences, 20% to 25% detected once. Study-wide results and caveats: Classification by a 13 V-J model distinguished ophthalmopathy from stable hyperthyroidism.

The CDR3 is 13 amino acids. Between the trimmed V and J ends, which lost 8 bases and 1 base, there was a span of 11 bases. Germline loops: CDR1 SNHLY, CDR2 FYNNEI. The chain recombines TRBV2 with TRBJ1-1, with D uncertain. Sample: blood. The receptor was derived from a woman aged 65 to 85 with Graves' ophthalmopathy. CDR3 loop: CASGRETNTEAFF. DNA of the CDR3: TGTGCCAGCGGTAGGGAGACGAACACTGAAGCTTTCTTT.